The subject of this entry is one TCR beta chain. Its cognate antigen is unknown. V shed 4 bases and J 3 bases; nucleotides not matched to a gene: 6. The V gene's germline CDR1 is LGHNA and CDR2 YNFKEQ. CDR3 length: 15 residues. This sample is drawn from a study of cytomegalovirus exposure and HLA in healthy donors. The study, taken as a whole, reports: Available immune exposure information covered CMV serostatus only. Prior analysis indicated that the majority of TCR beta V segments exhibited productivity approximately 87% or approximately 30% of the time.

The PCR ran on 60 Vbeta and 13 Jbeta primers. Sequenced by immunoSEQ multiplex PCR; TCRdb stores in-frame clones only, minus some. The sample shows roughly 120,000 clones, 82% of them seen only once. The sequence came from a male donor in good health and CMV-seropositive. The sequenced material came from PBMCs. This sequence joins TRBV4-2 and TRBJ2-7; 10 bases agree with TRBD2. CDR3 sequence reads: CASSPTAGGLYEQYF. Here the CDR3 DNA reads TGTGCCAGCAGCCCCACAGCGGGAGGGCTCTACGAGCAGTACTTC.